This T cell receptor beta chain originates from a study of blood T cell repertoires in COVID-19. Clones were sequenced by immunoSEQ multiplex PCR, and TCRdb holds only the in-frame ones, with some missing. The table records over 200,000 clones, 87% of them present only once. The sequence was collected from a woman aged 18-29 years who had recovered from COVID-19. The sequenced sample consisted of peripheral blood.

For the CDR3, the DNA is TGTGCCAGCAGTTCTTTGACAGGGGGGTTCTACGAGCAGTACTTC. Protein sequence: CASSSLTGGFYEQYF. The chain couples TRBV6-5 to TRBJ2-7; 9 nucleotides match TRBD1. Unmatched junction bases numbered 7, after V lost 4 bases and J lost 3 bases. Germline CDR1 is MNHEY and CDR2 is SVGAGI. The CDR3 has 15 residues.